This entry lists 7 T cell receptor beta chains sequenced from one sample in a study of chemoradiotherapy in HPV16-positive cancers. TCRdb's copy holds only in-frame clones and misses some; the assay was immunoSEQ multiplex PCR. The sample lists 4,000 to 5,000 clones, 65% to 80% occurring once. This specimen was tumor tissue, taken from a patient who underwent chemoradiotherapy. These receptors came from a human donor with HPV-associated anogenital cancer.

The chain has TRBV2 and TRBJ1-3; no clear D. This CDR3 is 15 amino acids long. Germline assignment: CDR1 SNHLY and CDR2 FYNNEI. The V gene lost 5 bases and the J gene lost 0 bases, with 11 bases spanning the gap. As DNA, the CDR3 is TGTGCCAGCAGTTTGGACCGACGCTCTGGAAACACCATATATTTT. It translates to CASSLDRRSGNTIYF.

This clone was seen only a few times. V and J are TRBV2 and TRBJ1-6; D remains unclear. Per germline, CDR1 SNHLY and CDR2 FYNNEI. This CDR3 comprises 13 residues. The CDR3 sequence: CATAGSYNSPLHF. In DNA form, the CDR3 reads TGTGCTACTGCCGGGTCCTATAATTCACCCCTCCACTTT.

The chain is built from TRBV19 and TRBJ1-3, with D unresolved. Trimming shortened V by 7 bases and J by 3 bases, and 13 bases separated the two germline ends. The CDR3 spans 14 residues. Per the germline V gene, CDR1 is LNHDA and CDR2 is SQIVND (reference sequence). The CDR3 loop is CASTPMGNGNTIYF. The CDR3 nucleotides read TGTGCCAGTACCCCGATGGGAAATGGAAACACCATATATTTT.

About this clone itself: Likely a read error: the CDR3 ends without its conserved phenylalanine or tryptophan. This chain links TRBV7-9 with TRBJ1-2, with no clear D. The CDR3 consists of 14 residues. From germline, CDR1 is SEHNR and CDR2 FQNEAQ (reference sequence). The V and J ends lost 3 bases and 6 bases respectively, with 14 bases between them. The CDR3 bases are TGTGCCAGCAGCTTTACTAGGGAGCGGCATGGCTACACCCTC. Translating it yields CASSFTRERHGYTL.

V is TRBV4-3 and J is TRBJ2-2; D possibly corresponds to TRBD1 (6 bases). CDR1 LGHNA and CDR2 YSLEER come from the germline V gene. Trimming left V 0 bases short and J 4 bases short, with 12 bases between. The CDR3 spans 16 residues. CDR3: CASSQDRQVVTGELFF. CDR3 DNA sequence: TGCGCCAGCAGCCAAGATCGACAGGTGGTCACCGGGGAGCTGTTTTTT.

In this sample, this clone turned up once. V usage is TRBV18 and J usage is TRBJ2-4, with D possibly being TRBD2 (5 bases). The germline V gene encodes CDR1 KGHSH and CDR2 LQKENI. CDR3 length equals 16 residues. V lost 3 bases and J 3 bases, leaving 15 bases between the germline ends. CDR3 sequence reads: CASSPGLDFGKNIQYF. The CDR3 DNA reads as TGTGCCAGCTCACCTGGACTGGATTTTGGCAAAAACATTCAGTACTTC.

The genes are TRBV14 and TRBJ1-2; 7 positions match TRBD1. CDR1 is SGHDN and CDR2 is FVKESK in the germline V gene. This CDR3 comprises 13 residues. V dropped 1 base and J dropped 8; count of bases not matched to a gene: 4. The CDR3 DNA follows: TGTGCCAGCAGCCAAGTAGGGGGCCTAGGCTACACCTTC. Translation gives CASSQVGGLGYTF.